This T cell receptor beta chain was identified during a study of cytomegalovirus exposure and HLA in healthy donors. The V gene's germline CDR1 is SGDLS and CDR2 YYNGEE. This CDR3 is built from 14 residues. V lost 2 bases, J lost 6 bases, and 3 bases stayed unmatched. The PCR made use of 60 Vbeta and 13 Jbeta primers. Profiled with immunoSEQ multiplex PCR; TCRdb holds only in-frame clones, not every one. Recorded for this sample: some 200,000 clones. Details on this clone: Its target is not known.

Overall study findings and caveats: Researchers reported in a later analysis that a missense DCLRE1C variant was tied to TCR beta V- and J-gene trimming.

The chain joins TRBV9 to TRBJ2-5; 11 bases are shared with TRBD2. Sequenced: PBMCs. This TCR derives from a woman aged 18-35 years in good health and CMV-seropositive. The CDR3 nucleotides are TGTGCCAGCAGCGTGGGACTAGCGGAAAAGACCCAGTACTTC. Protein: CASSVGLAEKTQYF.